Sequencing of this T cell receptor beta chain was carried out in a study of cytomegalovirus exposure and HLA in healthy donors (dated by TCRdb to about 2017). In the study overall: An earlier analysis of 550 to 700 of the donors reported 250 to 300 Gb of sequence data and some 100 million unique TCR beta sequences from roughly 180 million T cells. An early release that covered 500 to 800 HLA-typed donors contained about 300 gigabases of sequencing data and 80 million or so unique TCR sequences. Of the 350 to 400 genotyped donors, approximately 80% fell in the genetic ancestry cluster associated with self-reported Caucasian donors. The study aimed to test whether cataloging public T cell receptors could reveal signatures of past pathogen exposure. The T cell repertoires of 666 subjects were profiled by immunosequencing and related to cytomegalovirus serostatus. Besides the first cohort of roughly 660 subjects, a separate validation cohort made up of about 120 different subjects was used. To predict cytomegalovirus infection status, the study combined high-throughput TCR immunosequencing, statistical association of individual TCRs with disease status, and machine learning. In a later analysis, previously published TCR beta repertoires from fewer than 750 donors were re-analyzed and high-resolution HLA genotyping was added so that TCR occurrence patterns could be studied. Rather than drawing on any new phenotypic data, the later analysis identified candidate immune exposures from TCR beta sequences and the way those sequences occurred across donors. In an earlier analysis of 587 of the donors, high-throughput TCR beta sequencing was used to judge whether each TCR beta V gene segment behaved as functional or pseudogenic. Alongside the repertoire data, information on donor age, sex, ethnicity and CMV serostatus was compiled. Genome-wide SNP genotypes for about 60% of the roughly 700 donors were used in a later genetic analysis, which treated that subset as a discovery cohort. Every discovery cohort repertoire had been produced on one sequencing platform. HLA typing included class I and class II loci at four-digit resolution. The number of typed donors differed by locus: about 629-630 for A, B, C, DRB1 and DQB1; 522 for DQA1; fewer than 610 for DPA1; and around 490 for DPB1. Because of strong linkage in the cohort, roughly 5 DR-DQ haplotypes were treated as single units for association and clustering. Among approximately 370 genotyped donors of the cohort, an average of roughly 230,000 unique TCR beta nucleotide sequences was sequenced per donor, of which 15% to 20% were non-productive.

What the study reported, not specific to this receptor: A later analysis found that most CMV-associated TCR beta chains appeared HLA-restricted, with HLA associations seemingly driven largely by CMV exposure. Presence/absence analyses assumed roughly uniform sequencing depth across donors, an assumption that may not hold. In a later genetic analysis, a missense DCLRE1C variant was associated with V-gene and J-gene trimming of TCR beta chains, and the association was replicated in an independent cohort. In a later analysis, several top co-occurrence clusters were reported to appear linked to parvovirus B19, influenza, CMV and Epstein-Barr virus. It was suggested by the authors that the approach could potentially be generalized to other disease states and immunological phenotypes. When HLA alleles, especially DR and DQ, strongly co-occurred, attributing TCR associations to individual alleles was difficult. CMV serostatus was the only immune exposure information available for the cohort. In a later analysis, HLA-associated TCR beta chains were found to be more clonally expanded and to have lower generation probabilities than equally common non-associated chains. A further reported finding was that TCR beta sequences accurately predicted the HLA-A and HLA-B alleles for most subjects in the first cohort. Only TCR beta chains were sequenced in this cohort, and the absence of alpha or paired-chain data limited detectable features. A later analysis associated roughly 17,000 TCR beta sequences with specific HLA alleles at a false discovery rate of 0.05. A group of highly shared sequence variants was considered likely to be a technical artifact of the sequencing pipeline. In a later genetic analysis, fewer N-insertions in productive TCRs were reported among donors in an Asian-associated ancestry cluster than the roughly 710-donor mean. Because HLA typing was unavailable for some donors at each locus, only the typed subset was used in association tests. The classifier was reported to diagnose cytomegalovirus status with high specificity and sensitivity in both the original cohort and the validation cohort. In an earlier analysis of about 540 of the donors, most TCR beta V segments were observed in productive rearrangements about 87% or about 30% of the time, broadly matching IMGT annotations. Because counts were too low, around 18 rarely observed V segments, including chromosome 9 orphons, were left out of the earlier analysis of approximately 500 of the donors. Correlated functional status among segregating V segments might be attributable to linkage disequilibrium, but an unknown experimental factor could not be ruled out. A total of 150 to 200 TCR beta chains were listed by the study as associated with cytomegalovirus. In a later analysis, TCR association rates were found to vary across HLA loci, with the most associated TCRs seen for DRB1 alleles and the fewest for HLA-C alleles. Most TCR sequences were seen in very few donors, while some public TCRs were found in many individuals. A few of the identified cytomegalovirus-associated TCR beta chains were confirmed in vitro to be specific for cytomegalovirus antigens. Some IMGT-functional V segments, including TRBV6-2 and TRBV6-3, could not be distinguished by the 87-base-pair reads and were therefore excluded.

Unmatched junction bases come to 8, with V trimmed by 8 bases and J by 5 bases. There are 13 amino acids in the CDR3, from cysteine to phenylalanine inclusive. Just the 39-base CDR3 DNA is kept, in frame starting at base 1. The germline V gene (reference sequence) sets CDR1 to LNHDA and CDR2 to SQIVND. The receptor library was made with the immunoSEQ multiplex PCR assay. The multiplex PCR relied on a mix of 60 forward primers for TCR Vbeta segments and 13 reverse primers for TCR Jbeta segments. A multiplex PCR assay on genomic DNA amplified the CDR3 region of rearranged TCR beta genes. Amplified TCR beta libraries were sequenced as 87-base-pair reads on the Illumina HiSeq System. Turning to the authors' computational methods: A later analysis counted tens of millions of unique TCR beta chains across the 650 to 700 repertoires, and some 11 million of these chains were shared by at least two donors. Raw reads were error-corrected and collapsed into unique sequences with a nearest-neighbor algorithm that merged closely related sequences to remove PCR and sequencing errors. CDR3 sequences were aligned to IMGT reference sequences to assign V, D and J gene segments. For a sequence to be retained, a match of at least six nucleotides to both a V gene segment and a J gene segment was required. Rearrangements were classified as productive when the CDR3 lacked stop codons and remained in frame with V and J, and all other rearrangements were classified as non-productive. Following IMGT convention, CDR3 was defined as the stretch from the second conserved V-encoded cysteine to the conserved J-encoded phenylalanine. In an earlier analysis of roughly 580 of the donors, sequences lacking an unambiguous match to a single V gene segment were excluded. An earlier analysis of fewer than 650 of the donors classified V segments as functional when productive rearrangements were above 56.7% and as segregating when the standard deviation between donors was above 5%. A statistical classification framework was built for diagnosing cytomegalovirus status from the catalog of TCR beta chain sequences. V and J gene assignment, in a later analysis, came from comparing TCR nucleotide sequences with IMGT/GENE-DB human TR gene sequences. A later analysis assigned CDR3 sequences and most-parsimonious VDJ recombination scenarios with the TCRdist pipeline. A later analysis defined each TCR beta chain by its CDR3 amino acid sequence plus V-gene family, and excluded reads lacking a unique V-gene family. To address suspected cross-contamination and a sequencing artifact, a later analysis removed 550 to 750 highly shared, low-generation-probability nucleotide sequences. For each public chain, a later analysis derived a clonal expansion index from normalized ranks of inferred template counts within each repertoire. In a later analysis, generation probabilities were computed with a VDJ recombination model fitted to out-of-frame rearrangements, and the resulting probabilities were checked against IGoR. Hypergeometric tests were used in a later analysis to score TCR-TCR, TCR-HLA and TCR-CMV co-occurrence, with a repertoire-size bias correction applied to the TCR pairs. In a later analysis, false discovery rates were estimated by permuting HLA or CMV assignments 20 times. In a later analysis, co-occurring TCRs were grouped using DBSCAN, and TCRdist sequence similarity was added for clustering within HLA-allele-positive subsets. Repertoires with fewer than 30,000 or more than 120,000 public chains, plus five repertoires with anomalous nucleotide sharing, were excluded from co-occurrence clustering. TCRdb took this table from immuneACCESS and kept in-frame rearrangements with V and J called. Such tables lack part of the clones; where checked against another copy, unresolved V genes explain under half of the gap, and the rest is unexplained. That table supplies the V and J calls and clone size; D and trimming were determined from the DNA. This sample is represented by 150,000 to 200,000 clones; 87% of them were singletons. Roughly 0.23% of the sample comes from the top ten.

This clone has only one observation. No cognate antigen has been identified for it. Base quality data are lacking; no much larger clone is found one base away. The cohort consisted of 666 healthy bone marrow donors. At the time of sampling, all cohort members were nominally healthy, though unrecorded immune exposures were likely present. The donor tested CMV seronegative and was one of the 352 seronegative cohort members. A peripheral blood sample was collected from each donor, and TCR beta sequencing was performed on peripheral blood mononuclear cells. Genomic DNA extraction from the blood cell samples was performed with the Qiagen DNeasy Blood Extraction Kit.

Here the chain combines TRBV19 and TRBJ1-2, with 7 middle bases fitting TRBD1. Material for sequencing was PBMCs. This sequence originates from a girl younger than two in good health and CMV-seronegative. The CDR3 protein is CASLGRQGYGYTF. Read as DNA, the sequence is TGTGCCAGTCTGGGCCGACAGGGTTATGGCTACACCTTC.